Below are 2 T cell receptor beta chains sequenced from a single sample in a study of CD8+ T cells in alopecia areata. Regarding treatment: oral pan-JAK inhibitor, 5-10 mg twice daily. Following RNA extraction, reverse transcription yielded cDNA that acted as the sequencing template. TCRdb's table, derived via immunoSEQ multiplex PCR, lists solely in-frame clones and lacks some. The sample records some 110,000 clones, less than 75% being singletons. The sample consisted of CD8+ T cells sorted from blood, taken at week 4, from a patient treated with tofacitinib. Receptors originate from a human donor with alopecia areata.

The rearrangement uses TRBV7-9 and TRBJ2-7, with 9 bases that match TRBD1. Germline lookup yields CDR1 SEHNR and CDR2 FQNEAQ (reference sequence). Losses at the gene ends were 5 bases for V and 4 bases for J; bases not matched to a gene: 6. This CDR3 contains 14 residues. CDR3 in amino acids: CASSPRDRVYEQYF. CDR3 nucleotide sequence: TGTGCCAGCAGCCCCCGGGACAGGGTGTACGAGCAGTACTTC. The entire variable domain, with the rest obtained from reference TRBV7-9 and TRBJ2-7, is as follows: DTGVSQNPRHKITKRGQNVTFRCDPISEHNRLYWYRQTLGQGPEFLTYFQNEAQLEKSRLLSDRFSAERPKGSFSTLEIQRTEQGDSAMYLCASSPRDRVYEQYFGPGTRLTVT.

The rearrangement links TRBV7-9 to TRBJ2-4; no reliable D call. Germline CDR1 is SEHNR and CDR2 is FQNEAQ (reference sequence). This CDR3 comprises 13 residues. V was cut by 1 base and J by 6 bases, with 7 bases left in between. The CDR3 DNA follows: TGTGCCAGCAGCTTAGAGGGCGGAAACATTCAGTACTTC. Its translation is CASSLEGGNIQYF.